This T cell receptor beta chain emerged from a study of T-cell memory formation after mild COVID-19. TCRdb recomputed calls from the 5' RACE reads with MiXCR, one row per CDR3 protein. The profile shows about 410,000 distinct CDR3 sequences, 23% of them singletons. The V segment lost 7 bases and the J segment 7 bases; nucleotides outside the gene matches: 17. The CDR3 runs to 16 residues. Germline V gene data show CDR1 as SGDLS and CDR2 as YYNGEE. This clonotype was found a few times. V usage is TRBV9 and J usage is TRBJ2-3; 8 positions match TRBD2. The source is an adult woman who had mild COVID-19 (a few samples of this study predate the infection). Cell type and time point are not known. Sequencing used PBMCs or a T cell subset sorted from them (not recorded which). Here the CDR3 reads CASGAFGERGTNTQYF. The CDR3 DNA reads TGTGCCAGCGGGGCTTTCGGCGAGCGGGGGACAAATACGCAGTATTTT.